The entry below describes one T cell receptor beta chain. Its antigen remains unknown. The CDR3 is made up of 14 amino acids. V dropped 6 bases and J dropped 7; count of bases not matched to a gene: 8. Germline loops: CDR1 SQVTM, CDR2 ANQGSEA. Peripheral blood was drawn, about 9.1 milliliters per donor. Sample-barcoded 5' priming and a J-beta primer mix drove a second PCR of roughly 6 to 12 cycles. TCRdb itself ran the 5' RACE reads through MiXCR, one entry per CDR3 protein. The sample lists about 720,000 distinct CDR3 sequences; 20% to 25% were seen once. The data were obtained in a study of blood T cells in healthy people across ages. The study's findings and limits: Those diversity estimates obtained from one million T cells were thought to be underestimates. Long-lived donors exceeded aged donors in naive CD4+ cells and diversity.

J is TRBJ2-1 and V is TRBV29-1, with TRBD1 matching over 11 bases. Specimen: blood. The TCR sequence derives from a man between 65 and 80 years old in good health. The CDR3: CSVGRTGGSNEQFF. DNA of the CDR3: TGCAGCGTGGGACGGACAGGGGGCTCGAATGAGCAGTTCTTC.